A selection of T cell receptor beta chains follows, all from one sample in a study of technical replicates of blood from a handful of donors. The table came from immunoSEQ multiplex PCR; TCRdb's copy has only in-frame clones and leaves some out. Of about 66,000 clones listed, 88% are singletons. The specimen sequenced was PBMCs. The receptors were sampled from a human donor in good health. Some clones in this sample may be carry-over from other donors' samples. The CDR3 runs from the conserved cysteine through the conserved F or W. The D gene is left open where the match is weak. Not every row has a clone size; where given, it reads once, few, many or a size class.

J gene: TRBJ1-1; V gene: TRBV7-2; clone size: -; CDR3 length: 13; D gene: -; CDR3 protein: CASSPHWGAEAFF; CDR3 DNA: TGTGCCAGCAGCCCCCATTGGGGAGCTGAAGCTTTCTTT
J gene: TRBJ1-2; V gene: TRBV27; clone size: -; CDR3 length: 13; D gene: TRBD1; CDR3 protein: CASSSTGAGGYTF; CDR3 DNA: TGTGCCAGCAGTTCAACAGGGGCAGGGGGCTACACCTTC
J gene: TRBJ1-6; V gene: TRBV5-8; clone size: few; CDR3 length: 16; D gene: TRBD1; CDR3 protein: CASSPTRRGLNSPLHF; CDR3 DNA: TGTGCCAGCAGCCCTACGAGGAGGGGGCTGAATTCACCCCTCCACTTT
J gene: TRBJ1-2; V gene: TRBV6-5; clone size: -; CDR3 length: 15; D gene: -; CDR3 protein: CASSYSTGGNYGYTF; CDR3 DNA: TGTGCCAGCAGTTACTCTACAGGTGGGAACTATGGCTACACCTTC
J gene: TRBJ2-5; V gene: TRBV5-1; clone size: -; CDR3 length: 16; D gene: -; CDR3 protein: CASSLGGLGGLETQYF; CDR3 DNA: TGCGCCAGCAGCTTGGGGGGCCTGGGGGGTCTAGAGACCCAGTACTTC
J gene: TRBJ2-3; V gene: TRBV19; clone size: -; CDR3 length: 14; D gene: -; CDR3 protein: CASSKGPVVHTQYF; CDR3 DNA: TGTGCCAGTAGCAAGGGGCCGGTCGTGCATACGCAGTATTTT
J gene: TRBJ1-2; V gene: TRBV11-2; clone size: -; CDR3 length: 13; D gene: -; CDR3 protein: CASSHREDYGYTF; CDR3 DNA: TGTGCCAGCAGCCACCGGGAAGACTATGGCTACACCTTC
J gene: TRBJ1-6; V gene: TRBV19; clone size: -; CDR3 length: 14; D gene: TRBD1; CDR3 protein: CASKGQGKDSPLHF; CDR3 DNA: TGTGCCAGTAAGGGACAGGGGAAGGATTCACCCCTCCACTTT
J gene: TRBJ1-6; V gene: TRBV7-6; clone size: few; CDR3 length: 14; D gene: -; CDR3 protein: CASSLGGFGSPLHF; CDR3 DNA: TGTGCCAGCAGCTTAGGAGGGTTCGGGTCACCCCTCCACTTT
J gene: TRBJ2-7; V gene: TRBV7-2; clone size: -; CDR3 length: 14; D gene: TRBD1; CDR3 protein: CASSSVTGVNEQYF; CDR3 DNA: TGTGCCAGCAGCTCGGTGACAGGGGTTAACGAGCAGTACTTC
J gene: TRBJ1-6; V gene: TRBV27; clone size: -; CDR3 length: 16; D gene: TRBD1; CDR3 protein: CASSRQGTVYNSPLHF; CDR3 DNA: TGTGCCAGCAGCCGCCAAGGGACAGTCTATAATTCACCCCTCCACTTT
J gene: TRBJ1-2; V gene: TRBV4-1; clone size: few; CDR3 length: 15; D gene: -; CDR3 protein: CASSQTQGSYYGYTF; CDR3 DNA: TGCGCCAGCAGCCAAACACAGGGTAGTTACTATGGCTACACCTTC
J gene: TRBJ1-5; V gene: TRBV7-2; clone size: -; CDR3 length: 15; D gene: TRBD1; CDR3 protein: CASSVNRGVEQPQHF; CDR3 DNA: TGTGCCAGCAGCGTAAACAGGGGAGTTGAGCAGCCCCAGCATTTT
J gene: TRBJ1-1; V gene: TRBV4-2; clone size: -; CDR3 length: 13; D gene: TRBD1; CDR3 protein: CASSPDRGTEAFF; CDR3 DNA: TGTGCCAGCAGTCCGGACAGGGGCACTGAAGCTTTCTTT
J gene: TRBJ1-1; V gene: TRBV14; clone size: few; CDR3 length: 14; D gene: -; CDR3 protein: CASSHRVMNTEAFF; CDR3 DNA: TGTGCCAGCAGCCACAGGGTGATGAACACTGAAGCTTTCTTT
J gene: TRBJ2-1; V gene: TRBV7-2; clone size: -; CDR3 length: 17; D gene: TRBD2; CDR3 protein: CASSLRLAGGGDNEQFF; CDR3 DNA: TGTGCCAGCAGCTTACGGCTAGCGGGAGGGGGAGACAATGAGCAGTTCTTC
J gene: TRBJ1-6; V gene: TRBV4-3; clone size: -; CDR3 length: 15; D gene: TRBD1; CDR3 protein: CASSTTTGGSSPLHF; CDR3 DNA: TGCGCCAGCAGCACCACAACAGGGGGGAGTTCACCCCTCCACTTT
J gene: TRBJ2-3; V gene: TRBV5-6; clone size: -; CDR3 length: 13; D gene: -; CDR3 protein: CASSLTLTDTQYF; CDR3 DNA: TGTGCCAGCAGCTTGACACTAACAGATACGCAGTATTTT
J gene: TRBJ1-2; V gene: TRBV18; clone size: once; CDR3 length: 13; D gene: -; CDR3 protein: CASVAGVRYGYTF; CDR3 DNA: TGTGCCAGCGTTGCAGGGGTTCGGTATGGCTACACCTTC
J gene: TRBJ1-2; V gene: TRBV23-1; clone size: -; CDR3 length: 16; D gene: TRBD1; CDR3 protein: CASSRDRGGSLRGYTF; CDR3 DNA: TGCGCCAGCAGTCGAGACAGGGGGGGCTCGTTAAGGGGCTACACCTTC
J gene: TRBJ2-7; V gene: TRBV5-1; clone size: -; CDR3 length: 15; D gene: TRBD1; CDR3 protein: CASSGLQGGRSEQYF; CDR3 DNA: TGCGCCAGCAGCGGGTTACAGGGGGGTAGATCCGAGCAGTACTTC
J gene: TRBJ1-1; V gene: TRBV10-3; clone size: -; CDR3 length: 14; D gene: TRBD1; CDR3 protein: CAISQQGGNTEAFF; CDR3 DNA: TGTGCCATCAGTCAACAGGGGGGGAACACTGAAGCTTTCTTT
J gene: TRBJ2-7; V gene: TRBV2; clone size: few; CDR3 length: 11; D gene: -; CDR3 protein: CASNPGREQYF; CDR3 DNA: TGTGCCAGCAATCCAGGGCGGGAGCAGTACTTC
J gene: TRBJ1-3; V gene: TRBV27; clone size: -; CDR3 length: 15; D gene: -; CDR3 protein: CASSRTGLLGNTIYF; CDR3 DNA: TGTGCCAGCAGCAGAACAGGGCTGTTGGGAAACACCATATATTTT
J gene: TRBJ2-5; V gene: TRBV11-2; clone size: -; CDR3 length: 17; D gene: TRBD2; CDR3 protein: CASSWGPGLAGAETQYF; CDR3 DNA: TGTGCCAGCAGCTGGGGCCCGGGACTAGCGGGCGCAGAGACCCAGTACTTC
J gene: TRBJ2-3; V gene: TRBV30; clone size: -; CDR3 length: 15; D gene: TRBD1; CDR3 protein: CAWAQGTGSADTQYF; CDR3 DNA: TGTGCCTGGGCCCAGGGGACAGGGAGTGCAGATACGCAGTATTTT
J gene: TRBJ1-2; V gene: TRBV6-1; clone size: -; CDR3 length: 16; D gene: TRBD1; CDR3 protein: CASSDPRDRGRDWGTF; CDR3 DNA: TGTGCCAGCAGTGACCCCCGGGACAGGGGGCGGGACTGGGGCACCTTC
J gene: TRBJ2-7; V gene: TRBV4-1; clone size: -; CDR3 length: 15; D gene: TRBD1; CDR3 protein: CASSQAPGQGYEQYF; CDR3 DNA: TGCGCCAGCAGCCAAGCGCCGGGACAGGGCTACGAGCAGTACTTC
J gene: TRBJ2-7; V gene: TRBV19; clone size: -; CDR3 length: 15; D gene: -; CDR3 protein: CASSSPGLTSYEQYF; CDR3 DNA: TGTGCCAGTAGCTCGCCGGGACTCACATCCTACGAGCAGTACTTC
J gene: TRBJ2-6; V gene: TRBV29-1; clone size: -; CDR3 length: 14; D gene: -; CDR3 protein: CSVGGGAGANVLTF; CDR3 DNA: TGCAGCGTCGGAGGGGGCGCTGGGGCCAACGTCCTGACTTTC
J gene: TRBJ2-5; V gene: TRBV7-3; clone size: -; CDR3 length: 14; D gene: TRBD2; CDR3 protein: CASSPHGGGETQYF; CDR3 DNA: TGTGCCAGCAGCCCCCACGGCGGGGGAGAGACCCAGTACTTC
J gene: TRBJ1-6; V gene: TRBV2; clone size: -; CDR3 length: 15; D gene: -; CDR3 protein: CASSFQGSDNSPLHF; CDR3 DNA: TGTGCCAGCAGTTTTCAGGGGTCTGATAATTCACCCCTCCACTTT
J gene: TRBJ2-4; V gene: TRBV9; clone size: -; CDR3 length: 13; D gene: -; CDR3 protein: CASSVADKNIQYF; CDR3 DNA: TGTGCCAGCAGCGTGGCCGACAAAAACATTCAGTACTTC
J gene: TRBJ2-2; V gene: TRBV18; clone size: -; CDR3 length: 15; D gene: TRBD2; CDR3 protein: CASSSGTSGTGELFF; CDR3 DNA: TGTGCCAGCTCATCTGGGACTAGCGGGACCGGGGAGCTGTTTTTT
J gene: TRBJ2-3; V gene: TRBV7-9; clone size: -; CDR3 length: 15; D gene: TRBD2; CDR3 protein: CASSRLAGVTDTQYF; CDR3 DNA: TGTGCCAGCAGCAGGCTAGCGGGGGTCACAGATACGCAGTATTTT
J gene: TRBJ2-1; V gene: TRBV5-1; clone size: -; CDR3 length: 16; D gene: TRBD2; CDR3 protein: CASSLDSGNPYNEQFF; CDR3 DNA: TGCGCCAGCAGCTTGGATAGCGGGAACCCCTACAATGAGCAGTTCTTC
J gene: TRBJ1-1; V gene: TRBV19; clone size: -; CDR3 length: 14; D gene: TRBD1; CDR3 protein: CASSTSRDRVSAFF; CDR3 DNA: TGTGCCAGTAGTACCAGCCGGGACAGGGTTTCGGCTTTCTTT
J gene: TRBJ1-4; V gene: TRBV5-1; clone size: -; CDR3 length: 14; D gene: TRBD1; CDR3 protein: CASSGGTVNEKLFF; CDR3 DNA: TGCGCCAGCAGCGGGGGGACAGTTAATGAAAAACTGTTTTTT
J gene: TRBJ1-5; V gene: TRBV28; clone size: -; CDR3 length: 15; D gene: -; CDR3 protein: CASRPGTFSNQPQHF; CDR3 DNA: TGTGCCAGCAGGCCCGGGACATTCAGCAATCAGCCCCAGCATTTT
J gene: TRBJ2-4; V gene: TRBV6-5; clone size: once; CDR3 length: 15; D gene: TRBD2; CDR3 protein: CASRTPGGSKNIQYF; CDR3 DNA: TGTGCCAGCAGGACCCCGGGGGGGTCCAAAAACATTCAGTACTTC
J gene: TRBJ1-3; V gene: TRBV13; clone size: -; CDR3 length: 14; D gene: -; CDR3 protein: CASSAGLAGNTIYF; CDR3 DNA: TGTGCCAGCAGCGCGGGACTGGCTGGAAACACCATATATTTT
J gene: TRBJ2-1; V gene: TRBV4-1; clone size: -; CDR3 length: 13; D gene: TRBD1; CDR3 protein: CASSQRTGDEQFF; CDR3 DNA: TGCGCCAGCAGCCAAAGGACAGGGGATGAGCAGTTCTTC
J gene: TRBJ2-1; V gene: TRBV7-9; clone size: -; CDR3 length: 18; D gene: TRBD2; CDR3 protein: CASSLGTSAFGGRNEQFF; CDR3 DNA: TGTGCCAGCAGCCTCGGGACTAGCGCGTTCGGGGGGAGGAATGAGCAGTTCTTC
J gene: TRBJ1-2; V gene: TRBV6-5; clone size: -; CDR3 length: 13; D gene: -; CDR3 protein: CASSQARSYGYTF; CDR3 DNA: TGTGCCAGCAGCCAAGCTCGGAGCTATGGCTACACCTTC
J gene: TRBJ2-2; V gene: TRBV7-2; clone size: -; CDR3 length: 15; D gene: -; CDR3 protein: CASSSRLADPGELFF; CDR3 DNA: TGTGCCAGCAGCTCAAGACTCGCTGACCCCGGGGAGCTGTTTTTT
J gene: TRBJ1-5; V gene: TRBV28; clone size: -; CDR3 length: 15; D gene: -; CDR3 protein: CASSLPVNRNQPQHF; CDR3 DNA: TGTGCCAGCAGCCTCCCAGTTAACCGCAATCAGCCCCAGCATTTT
J gene: TRBJ1-6; V gene: TRBV6-5; clone size: -; CDR3 length: 15; D gene: TRBD1; CDR3 protein: CATLPRTGVNSPLHF; CDR3 DNA: TGTGCCACTCTACCCCGGACAGGGGTAAATTCACCCCTCCACTTT
J gene: TRBJ2-7; V gene: TRBV9; clone size: -; CDR3 length: 15; D gene: TRBD2; CDR3 protein: CASSPTSGFSYEQYF; CDR3 DNA: TGTGCCAGCAGCCCGACTAGCGGATTCTCCTACGAGCAGTACTTC
J gene: TRBJ1-2; V gene: TRBV5-6; clone size: -; CDR3 length: 14; D gene: TRBD1; CDR3 protein: CASSLDATGGGYTF; CDR3 DNA: TGTGCCAGCAGCTTGGATGCGACAGGGGGTGGCTACACCTTC
J gene: TRBJ2-1; V gene: TRBV7-9; clone size: -; CDR3 length: 15; D gene: TRBD2; CDR3 protein: CASSFGTRVSNEQFF; CDR3 DNA: TGTGCCAGCAGCTTCGGGACTAGAGTATCCAATGAGCAGTTCTTC
J gene: TRBJ1-1; V gene: TRBV5-6; clone size: -; CDR3 length: 13; D gene: -; CDR3 protein: CASSLAQATEAFF; CDR3 DNA: TGTGCCAGCAGCTTGGCCCAGGCGACTGAAGCTTTCTTT
J gene: TRBJ2-1; V gene: TRBV5-1; clone size: -; CDR3 length: 17; D gene: TRBD1; CDR3 protein: CASSQGPDRGRNNEQFF; CDR3 DNA: TGCGCCAGCAGCCAGGGGCCTGACAGGGGGCGGAACAATGAGCAGTTCTTC
J gene: TRBJ1-3; V gene: TRBV5-1; clone size: -; CDR3 length: 15; D gene: -; CDR3 protein: CASSRDRLSGNTIYF; CDR3 DNA: TGCGCCAGCAGCAGAGACAGACTCTCTGGAAACACCATATATTTT
J gene: TRBJ2-1; V gene: TRBV10-3; clone size: -; CDR3 length: 15; D gene: TRBD2; CDR3 protein: CAISGWTSGGDEQFF; CDR3 DNA: TGTGCCATCAGTGGGTGGACTAGCGGAGGGGATGAGCAGTTCTTC
J gene: TRBJ2-5; V gene: TRBV7-2; clone size: once; CDR3 length: 14; D gene: -; CDR3 protein: CASSSNTYQETQYF; CDR3 DNA: TGTGCCAGCAGCTCCAACACCTACCAAGAGACCCAGTACTTC
J gene: TRBJ1-1; V gene: TRBV11-2; clone size: few; CDR3 length: 13; D gene: -; CDR3 protein: CASSSGLDTEAFF; CDR3 DNA: TGTGCCAGCAGCTCCGGACTGGACACTGAAGCTTTCTTT
J gene: TRBJ1-4; V gene: TRBV19; clone size: -; CDR3 length: 13; D gene: -; CDR3 protein: CAISREGMRKLFF; CDR3 DNA: TGTGCCATCTCTCGGGAAGGTATGAGAAAACTGTTTTTT
J gene: TRBJ2-7; V gene: TRBV15; clone size: -; CDR3 length: 16; D gene: TRBD2; CDR3 protein: CATSRDPPSGGDEQYF; CDR3 DNA: TGTGCCACCAGCCGAGACCCCCCCAGCGGGGGGGACGAGCAGTACTTC
J gene: TRBJ2-7; V gene: TRBV7-6; clone size: once; CDR3 length: 15; D gene: -; CDR3 protein: CASSPRLDRPYEQYF; CDR3 DNA: TGTGCCAGCAGCCCTAGGTTAGACAGACCCTACGAGCAGTACTTC